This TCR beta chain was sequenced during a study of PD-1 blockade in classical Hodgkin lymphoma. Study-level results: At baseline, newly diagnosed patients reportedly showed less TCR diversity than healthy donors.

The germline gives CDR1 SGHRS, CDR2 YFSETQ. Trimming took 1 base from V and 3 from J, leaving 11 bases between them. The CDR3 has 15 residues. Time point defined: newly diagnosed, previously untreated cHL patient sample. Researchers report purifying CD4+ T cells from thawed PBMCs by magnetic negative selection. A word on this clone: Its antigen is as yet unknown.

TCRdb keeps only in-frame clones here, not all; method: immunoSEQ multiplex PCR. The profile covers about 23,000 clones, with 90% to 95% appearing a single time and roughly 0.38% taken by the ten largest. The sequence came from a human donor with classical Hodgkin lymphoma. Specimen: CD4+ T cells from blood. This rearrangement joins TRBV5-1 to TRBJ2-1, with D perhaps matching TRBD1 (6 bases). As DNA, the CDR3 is TGCGCCAGCAGCTTGTTGGGGGCTGTCTACAATGAGCAGTTCTTC. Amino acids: CASSLLGAVYNEQFF.